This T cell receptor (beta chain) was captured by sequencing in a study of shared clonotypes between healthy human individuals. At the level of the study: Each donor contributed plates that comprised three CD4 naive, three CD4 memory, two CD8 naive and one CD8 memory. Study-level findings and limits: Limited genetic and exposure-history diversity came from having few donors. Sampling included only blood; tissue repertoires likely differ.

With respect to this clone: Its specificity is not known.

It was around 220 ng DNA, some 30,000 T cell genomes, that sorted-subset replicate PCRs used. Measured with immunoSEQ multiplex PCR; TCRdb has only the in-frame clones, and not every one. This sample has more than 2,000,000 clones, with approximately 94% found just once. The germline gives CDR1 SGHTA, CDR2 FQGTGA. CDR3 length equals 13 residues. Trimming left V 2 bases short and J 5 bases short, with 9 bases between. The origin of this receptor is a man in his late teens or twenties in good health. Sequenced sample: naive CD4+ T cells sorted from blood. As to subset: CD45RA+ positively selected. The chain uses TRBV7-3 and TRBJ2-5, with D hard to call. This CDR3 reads CASSLYRSETQYF. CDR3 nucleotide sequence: TGTGCCAGCAGCTTATATCGTAGCGAGACCCAGTACTTC.